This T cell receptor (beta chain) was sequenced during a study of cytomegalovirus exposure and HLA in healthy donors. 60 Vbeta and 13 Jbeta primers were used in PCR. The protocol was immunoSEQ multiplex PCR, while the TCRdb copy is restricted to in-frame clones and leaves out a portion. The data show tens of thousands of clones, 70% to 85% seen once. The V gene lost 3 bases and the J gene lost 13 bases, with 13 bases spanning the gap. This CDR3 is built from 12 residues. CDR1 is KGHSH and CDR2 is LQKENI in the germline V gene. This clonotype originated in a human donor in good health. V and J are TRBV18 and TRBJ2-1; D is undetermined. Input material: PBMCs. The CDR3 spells CASSPRLELQFF. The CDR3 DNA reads TGTGCCAGCTCACCCCGACTCGAACTTCAGTTCTTC. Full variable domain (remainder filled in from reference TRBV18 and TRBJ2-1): NAGVMQNPRHLVRRRGQEARLRCSPMKGHSHVYWYRQLPEEGLKFMVYLQKENIIDESGMPKERFSAEFPKEGPSILRIQQVVRGDSAAYFCASSPRLELQFFGPGTRLTVL.